The 23 T cell receptor beta chains reported below all come from one sample, sequenced in a study of regulatory T cells in long-lasting Graves disease (dated by TCRdb to about 2021). Libraries came from multiplex PCR. Sequenced using an Illumina HiSeq 4000. TCR beta libraries were built with iRepertoire HTBI primers and Arm-PCR amplification of CDR3 regions. TCRdb trimmed the raw reads at Q25, called clones with MiXCR and kept productive beta chains. A single entry per CDR3 protein holds the most common genes and DNA from its merged rows. For this sample there are 400,000 to 500,000 distinct CDR3 sequences; more than 12% appear just once. The leading ten clones occupy 15% to 20% of the sample. This sample's time point label indicates: newly diagnosed GD, antithyroid drugs for less than 3 months. For both TCR sequencing and RNA sequencing, RNA was extracted from PBMCs using TRIzol. These data were likewise used in another study, on T cells in Graves' hyperthyroidism and ophthalmopathy.

The sample here was peripheral blood mononuclear cells (PBMCs), taken at new diagnosis, from a patient treated with antithyroid drugs. The receptors were sampled from a woman in her twenties or thirties with Graves disease. Donor details come from another sample of the same person, matched by shared clones.

This clonotype was counted ten times or more. The rearrangement joins TRBV5-1 to TRBJ2-2, with D tentatively TRBD1 (6 bases). The CDR3 has 15 residues. V gave up 2 bases and J gave up 4 bases, with 12 bases separating them. CDR1 and CDR2 from the germline V gene are SGHRS and YFSETQ. The CDR3 DNA is TGCGCCAGCAGCTTCAGGGGAAAGGGCACCGGGGAGCTGTTTTTT. It codes for CASSFRGKGTGELFF.

V gene TRBV19 combines with J gene TRBJ1-2; D ambiguous. Trimming stripped 8 bases from V and 8 bases from J, with 15 bases between. Germline assignment: CDR1 LNHDA and CDR2 SQIVND (reference sequence). The CDR3 loop spans 12 amino acids. This CDR3 is CASGGFGGGYTF. CDR3 DNA: TGTGCCAGTGGAGGATTTGGTGGAGGCTACACCTTC.

This clonotype was recorded a few times. This chain links TRBV24-1 with TRBJ1-5; TRBD1 aligns across 9 bases. The CDR3 spans 15 residues. Germline CDR1 and CDR2: KGHDR and SFDVKD. Trimming took 3 bases from V and 4 from J; bases not matched to a gene: 3. The CDR3 sequence is CATSDPGTGNQPQHF. The CDR3 DNA reads as TGTGCCACCAGTGATCCCGGGACAGGGAATCAGCCCCAGCATTTT.

About this clonotype: A much larger clone lies one base from this, so it may be a read error. The rearrangement uses TRBV29-1 and TRBJ2-5; TRBD2 matches at 8 bases. The CDR3 is 14 amino acids. The junction had 14 bases not matched to a gene; V was cut back by 3 bases and J by 11 bases. Germline lookup yields CDR1 SQVTM and CDR2 ANQGSEA. The CDR3 sequence is CSVERTSSYNEQYF. DNA of the CDR3: TGCAGCGTTGAGCGGACTAGCTCCTACAATGAGCAGTACTTC.

The V call is TRBV7-9, the J call TRBJ2-2; 7 bases line up with TRBD2. Losses at the gene ends were 5 bases for V and 4 bases for J; bases not matched to a gene: 10. Germline assignment: CDR1 SEHNR and CDR2 FQNEAQ (reference sequence). The CDR3 loop spans 16 amino acids. The CDR3 sequence: CASSAPGGRPTGELFF. The CDR3 coding sequence is TGTGCCAGCAGCGCGCCCGGGGGGAGACCCACCGGGGAGCTGTTTTTT.

V is TRBV20-1 and J is TRBJ1-2; D not certain. Trimming cost V 1 base and J 6 bases, with 15 bases left between them. The CDR3 covers 14 residues. Germline V gene sequence: CDR1 DFQATT, CDR2 SNEGSKA (reference sequence). The CDR3 DNA follows: TGCAGTGCTAGAGGGCCCCGGGAGCTTAATGGCTACACCTTC. Translated, it gives CSARGPRELNGYTF.

The chain links TRBV7-2 to TRBJ1-5; no clear D. This CDR3 contains 13 residues. Trimming removed 5 bases at V and 3 bases at J, with 8 bases between. Germline CDR1 SGHTA, CDR2 FQGNSA. The CDR3, as DNA: TGTGCCAGCAGCCAGGTGGCCAATCAGCCCCAGCATTTT. Protein product: CASSQVANQPQHF.

The chain links TRBV9 to TRBJ1-4; D not resolved. Germline-derived CDR1 and CDR2 are SGDLS and YYNGEE. V was clipped by 1 base and J by 0 bases, with 7 bases between them. CDR3 size: 15 residues. This chain's CDR3 is CASSVSVATNEKLFF. The CDR3, as DNA: TGTGCCAGCAGCGTAAGTGTTGCAACTAATGAAAAACTGTTTTTT.

This clonotype was seen repeatedly, ten times or more. A junction boundary mismatches the germline segment, possibly from a read error. The chain combines TRBV5-1 with TRBJ2-3; 8 bases fit TRBD2. This CDR3 spans 15 amino acids. Germline CDR1 is SGHRS and CDR2 is YFSETQ. The CDR3 spells CASSLTGRAADTQYF. DNA for the CDR3: TGTGCCAGCAGCTTGACCGGGAGGGCAGCAGATACGCAGTATTTT.

The table lists this clonotype with many counts. The chain joins TRBV7-9 to TRBJ1-4; perhaps TRBD1 as D (6 bases). Trimming pared 2 bases from V and 4 bases from J, leaving 17 bases between. The CDR3 consists of 17 residues. Germline V CDR1 and CDR2: SEHNR, FQNEAQ (reference sequence). The CDR3 loop is CASSLTTVTGRNEKLFF. Written as DNA, the CDR3 is TGTGCCAGCAGCTTAACGACCGTGACAGGTCGTAATGAAAAACTGTTTTTT.

This clonotype was counted between two and nine times. This chain joins TRBV6-9 and TRBJ1-1; possibly TRBD1 for D (5 bases). Trimming left V 4 bases short and J 1 base short, with 7 bases between. Germline CDR1 and CDR2: MNHGY and SVAAGI. The CDR3 contains 13 residues. The CDR3 here is CASSWTPNTEAFF. The CDR3 DNA sequence: TGTGCCAGCAGTTGGACACCGAACACTGAAGCTTTCTTT.

The chain employs TRBV20-1 and TRBJ2-5, with D maybe TRBD2 (5 bases). V was cut by 1 base and J by 1 base, with 13 bases left in between. The CDR3 spans 15 residues. CDR1 is DFQATT, CDR2 SNEGSKA, per germline (reference sequence). The CDR3 is CSARVRGKLQETQYF. The CDR3 DNA sequence: TGCAGTGCTAGAGTGCGAGGGAAACTCCAAGAGACCCAGTACTTC.

At least ten counts were recorded for this clonotype. This chain connects TRBV6-1 to TRBJ2-1, with 11 positions matching TRBD2. The germline V gene encodes CDR1 MNHNS and CDR2 SASEGT. J was trimmed by 15 bases and V by 2 bases; bases with no gene match: 12. The CDR3 contains 15 residues. The CDR3 DNA follows: TGTGCCAGCAGTGAACAAGTGGCTAGCGGGAGGTTTCGGTTCTTC. Translating gives CASSEQVASGRFRFF.

In its sample, this clonotype was seen many times. The chain has TRBV10-3 and TRBJ1-1; D is ambiguous. This CDR3 has 16 amino acids. CDR1 and CDR2 from the germline V gene are ENHRY and SYGVKD. V lost 0 bases and J 3 bases, leaving 14 bases between the germline ends. The CDR3 nucleotides are TGTGCCATCAGTGAGTCGAGGGCAGGTCGGGACACTGAAGCTTTCTTT. Translating gives CAISESRAGRDTEAFF.

This rearrangement joins TRBV24-1 to TRBJ1-5; 8 bases line up with TRBD1. Germline CDR1 KGHDR, CDR2 SFDVKD. The CDR3 is 14 amino acids. The ends lost 6 bases at V and 7 bases at J; junction bases unmatched: 7. The CDR3 bases are TGTGCCACCAGTAGCGGACAGGGAATCCAGCCCCAGCATTTT. It translates to CATSSGQGIQPQHF.

This clonotype occurred once. With a much larger clone just one base away, this may be a read error. This sequence joins TRBV7-2 and TRBJ2-1, with D possibly TRBD1 on 6 matching bases. The CDR3 consists of 18 residues. Germline V gene lookup returns CDR1 SGHTA and CDR2 FQGNSA. The ends were cut back, 1 base at V and 10 bases at J, with 26 bases in the middle. This CDR3 reads CASSLGAAKRGIPYEQFF. The CDR3 coding sequence is TGTGCCAGCAGCTTAGGTGCCGCCAAGAGGGGGATCCCCTACGAGCAGTTCTTC.

The J gene is TRBJ1-2, the V gene TRBV20-1, with D possibly TRBD1 on 5 matching bases. The CDR3 totals 13 residues. Germline loops: CDR1 DFQATT, CDR2 SNEGSKA (reference sequence). Deletions cut 0 bases from V and 4 bases from J, with 9 bases between. This CDR3 is CSAREAGTYGYTF. In nucleotides, the CDR3 is TGCAGTGCTAGAGAGGCAGGGACCTATGGCTACACCTTC.

The chain combines TRBV5-5 with TRBJ2-6, with D perhaps given as TRBD1 or TRBD2 (5 bases each). In germline, CDR1 is SGHKS, CDR2 YYEKEE (reference sequence). The CDR3 has 16 amino acids. Trimming took 0 bases from V and 4 from J, leaving 11 bases between them. The CDR3 loop reads CASSLALGDGANVLTF. Written as DNA, the CDR3 is TGTGCCAGCAGCTTGGCCTTAGGGGACGGGGCCAACGTCCTGACTTTC.

In its sample, this clonotype was seen many times. The chain is built from TRBV6-2 or TRBV6-3 and TRBJ2-7; D uncertain. This CDR3 has 14 amino acids. Germline-derived CDR1 and CDR2 are MNHEY and SVGEGT. V was trimmed by 7 bases and J by 0 bases, leaving 13 bases between them. CDR3 protein: CASKDGFSSYEQYF. The CDR3 bases are TGTGCCAGCAAGGACGGGTTTAGCTCCTACGAGCAGTACTTC.

This clonotype was found many times. V gene TRBV11-1 combines with J gene TRBJ1-1; D call uncertain. Trimming took off 5 bases at V and 6 bases at J, with 19 bases between the two ends. The CDR3 consists of 15 residues. Germline V gene data show CDR1 as SGHAT and CDR2 as FQDESV (reference sequence). The CDR3 DNA reads TGTGCCAGCAGCCCCCCCAGGTTCGGGCTGGCTGAAGCTTTCTTT. Protein product: CASSPPRFGLAEAFF.

This clonotype was picked up many times. The rearrangement uses TRBV11-2 and TRBJ2-7; D is perhaps TRBD1 (7 bases). The germline gives CDR1 SGHAT, CDR2 FQNNGV. V was clipped by 1 base and J by 0 bases, with 22 bases between them. The CDR3 contains 19 residues. For the CDR3, the DNA is TGTGCCAGCAGCTTAGGTCAGGGGGGCAGCCTATATTACTCCTACGAGCAGTACTTC. Translated, it gives CASSLGQGGSLYYSYEQYF. The whole variable domain, remainder taken from reference TRBV11-2 and TRBJ2-7, is EAGVAQSPRYKIIEKRQSVAFWCNPISGHATLYWYQQILGQGPKLLIQFQNNGVVDDSQLPKDRFSAERLKGVDSTLKIQPAKLEDSAVYLCASSLGQGGSLYYSYEQYFGPGTRLTVT.

There are many counts of this clonotype. This chain uses TRBV5-5 with TRBJ2-1, with TRBD1 as a possible D gene (5 bases). V was trimmed by 0 bases and J by 6 bases, leaving 10 bases between them. The germline CDR1 and CDR2 sequences are SGHKS and YYEKEE (reference sequence). This CDR3 comprises 14 residues. The CDR3 loop reads CASSLVGRANEQFF. The CDR3 DNA is TGTGCCAGCAGCTTGGTGGGCAGGGCCAATGAGCAGTTCTTC.

This clonotype was found a few times. As DNA, the CDR3 is TGCAGTGCTGTCTATAGCGGGAGGGCCTACGAGCAGTACTTC. This gives the protein CSAVYSGRAYEQYF. V and J are TRBV20-1 and TRBJ2-7; TRBD2 aligns across 11 bases. J was trimmed by 2 bases and V by 5 bases; bases with no gene match: 5. The CDR3 spans 14 residues. Germline lookup yields CDR1 DFQATT and CDR2 SNEGSKA (reference sequence).